The source of this T cell receptor beta chain is a study of blood T cell repertoires in COVID-19. Clones were sequenced by immunoSEQ multiplex PCR, and TCRdb holds only the in-frame ones, with some missing. The sample contains about 370,000 clones, around 89% of which appear only once. Sequencing input: PBMCs or T cells enriched from blood (not recorded which). The TCR was taken from a man aged 18 to 30 who had recovered from COVID-19.

CDR3 residues: CASSSDRATNTEAFF. CDR3 nucleotide sequence: TGTGCCAGTAGTTCCGACAGGGCCACGAACACTGAAGCTTTCTTT. The chain uses TRBV19 and TRBJ1-1, with 7 nucleotides matching TRBD1. There are 15 residues in the CDR3. J gave up 1 base and V 5 bases, and 7 bases lay outside the gene matches. CDR1 and CDR2 from the germline V gene are LNHDA and SQIVND (reference sequence).